These 20 T cell receptor beta chains came from one sample sequenced in a study of radiation and T cells in renal cell carcinoma. Documented time point: blood 4 weeks post-SBRT, at nephrectomy. Treatment given: 15 Gy SBRT to primary tumor, nephrectomy 4 weeks later. Sequencing was performed with immunoSEQ multiplex PCR; in TCRdb, only in-frame clones are kept and a portion is missing. The sample has about 64,000 clones, roughly 80% seen once; the top ten hold about 6.4%. The sequencing here drew on blood, taken from a patient whose treatment included radiotherapy and nephrectomy. The receptors derive from a man aged 60 to 69 with renal cell carcinoma.

The chain is built from TRBV28 and TRBJ1-5, with D maybe TRBD1 (5 bases). This CDR3 has 15 residues. Germline V CDR1 and CDR2: MDHEN, SYDVKM. Trimming stripped 1 base from V and 2 bases from J, with 9 bases between. CDR3 region: CASSLYGTRNQPQHF. CDR3 DNA: TGTGCCAGCAGTTTATATGGGACCCGCAATCAGCCCCAGCATTTT.

V is TRBV29-1 and J is TRBJ2-2, with TRBD2 as a possible D gene (5 bases). The length of the CDR3 is 11 residues. Looked up from germline, CDR1 is SQVTM and CDR2 is ANQGSEA. Trimming left V 6 bases short and J 6 bases short, with 8 bases between. The CDR3 region has the DNA TGCAGCGTGACGGACTCCGGGGAGCTGTTTTTT. It encodes CSVTDSGELFF.

The V and J genes are TRBV4-2 and TRBJ2-4, with D possibly TRBD1 on 5 matching bases. The CDR3 is 13 amino acids. The germline V and J ends were trimmed by 0 bases and 5 bases, with 5 bases remaining between them. Germline CDR1 LGHNA, CDR2 YNFKEQ. CDR3 bases: TGTGCCAGCAGCCAAGAGACAGAAAACATTCAGTACTTC. Translated: CASSQETENIQYF.

The V and J genes are TRBV11-3 and TRBJ2-2; D uncertain. V was shortened by 5 bases and J by 8 bases, with 9 bases between the two germline ends. The CDR3 contains 12 residues. Germline V CDR1 and CDR2: SGHNT, YENEEA. The CDR3 DNA reads as TGTGCCAGCAGCGGTCGCGGAGGGGAGCTGTTTTTT. Its protein is CASSGRGGELFF.

The rearrangement uses TRBV10-2 and TRBJ2-1, with TRBD2 matching over 8 bases. The CDR3 totals 14 residues. Germline V gene sequence: CDR1 WSHSY, CDR2 SAAADI. V shed 4 bases and J 7 bases; nucleotides not matched to a gene: 6. The CDR3 nucleotides read TGCGCCAGCAGTGGACTAGCGATTACGAATGAGCAGTTCTTC. Translated: CASSGLAITNEQFF.

The V gene is TRBV30, the J gene TRBJ2-2; D assignment may be TRBD1 or TRBD2 (5 bases each). CDR3 size: 15 residues. The V end lost 4 bases, the J end lost 0 bases, and 12 bases lay between the germline ends. Germline lookup yields CDR1 GTSNPN and CDR2 SVGIG (reference sequence). CDR3 DNA: TGTGCCTGGATGGCCGGGGCCTCGAACACCGGGGAGCTGTTTTTT. Amino acids: CAWMAGASNTGELFF. Based on the CDR3 plus reference TRBV30 and TRBJ2-2, the full variable domain is SQTIHQWPATLVQPVGSPLSLECTVEGTSNPNLYWYRQAAGRGLQLLFYSVGIGQISSEVPQNLSASRPQDRQFILSSKKLLLSDSGFYLCAWMAGASNTGELFFGEGSRLTVL.

The gene calls are TRBV15 and TRBJ1-4; 10 positions agree with TRBD1. Germline-derived CDR1 and CDR2 are LNHNV and YYDKDF (reference sequence). The V segment lost 8 bases and the J segment 8 bases; nucleotides outside the gene matches: 14. The CDR3 totals 16 residues. This chain's CDR3 is CATGRDRGSSGEKLFF. The CDR3 DNA follows: TGTGCCACCGGTCGGGACAGGGGATCCAGTGGCGAAAAACTGTTTTTT.

The J gene is TRBJ1-5, the V gene TRBV29-1; TRBD1 aligns across 12 bases. The J segment lost 6 bases and the V segment lost 5 bases, leaving 5 bases of the junction unmatched. The CDR3 length is 14 residues. Germline V gives CDR1 SQVTM, CDR2 ANQGSEA. In DNA form, the CDR3 reads TGCAGCGTTTCGGGACAGGGGGCTTCTCAGCCCCAGCATTTT. Amino acid sequence: CSVSGQGASQPQHF. Supplemented by reference TRBV29-1 and TRBJ1-5, the full variable domain reads SAVISQKPSRDICQRGTSLTIQCQVDSQVTMMFWYRQQPGQSLTLIATANQGSEATYESGFVIDKFPISRPNLTFSTLTVSNMSPEDSSIYLCSVSGQGASQPQHFGDGTRLSIL.

The chain uses TRBV5-1 and TRBJ2-1, with 8 bases matching TRBD1. The CDR3 loop spans 14 amino acids. With 5 bases clipped from V and 2 bases from J, the junction kept 3 bases outside the gene matches. Germline values: CDR1 SGHRS, CDR2 YFSETQ. As DNA, the CDR3 is TGCGCCAGCAGGGGGACAGGCCCCTACAATGAGCAGTTCTTC. This sequence encodes CASRGTGPYNEQFF.

The genes are TRBV7-3 and TRBJ2-1, with a weak D call TRBD2 (6 bases). This CDR3 is built from 17 residues. The germline gives CDR1 SGHTA, CDR2 FQGTGA. Deletions cut 0 bases from V and 2 bases from J, with 14 bases between. The CDR3: CASSLTGVGGTYNEQFF. Here the CDR3 DNA reads TGTGCCAGCAGCTTAACGGGAGTTGGAGGGACCTACAATGAGCAGTTCTTC.

The genes are TRBV5-5 and TRBJ1-2, with D unresolved. The germline V gene encodes CDR1 SGHKS and CDR2 YYEKEE (reference sequence). The V and J ends lost 0 bases and 9 bases respectively, with 12 bases between them. The CDR3 spans 13 residues. CDR3 bases: TGTGCCAGCAGCTTGGAGGGCACGACTAGCTACACCTTC. Amino acids: CASSLEGTTSYTF.

This clone appeared a single time. The gene calls are TRBV5-6 and TRBJ1-4; tentatively, D is TRBD1 (5 bases). The CDR3 is made up of 15 amino acids. Per germline, CDR1 SGHDT and CDR2 YYEEEE. The ends were cut back, 1 base at V and 7 bases at J, with 14 bases in the middle. CDR3 in DNA: TGTGCCAGCAGCTTGACCGGGACGGAAGCTGAAAAACTGTTTTTT. This gives the protein CASSLTGTEAEKLFF.

This clone was counted once. The gene calls are TRBV18 and TRBJ2-5, with 8 bases matching TRBD1. The germline V gene encodes CDR1 KGHSH and CDR2 LQKENI. V gave up 3 bases and J gave up 4 bases; unmatched junction bases: 1. The CDR3 length is 13 residues. CDR3 residues: CASSPGQGETQYF. In nucleotides, the CDR3 is TGTGCCAGCTCACCTGGACAGGGAGAGACCCAGTACTTC.

This clone came up once. The rearrangement uses TRBV10-2 and TRBJ1-2; 10 nucleotides agree with TRBD1. Unmatched junction bases numbered 13, after V lost 8 bases and J lost 4 bases. CDR3 length equals 16 residues. Germline V gene sequence: CDR1 WSHSY, CDR2 SAAADI. This CDR3 reads CASSGGTGALSYGYTF. Here the CDR3 DNA reads TGCGCCAGCTCGGGAGGGACAGGGGCCCTCTCCTATGGCTACACCTTC.

V gene TRBV7-9 combines with J gene TRBJ1-4; D not certain. The CDR3 is made up of 17 amino acids. V lost 2 bases and J 4 bases, leaving 17 bases between the germline ends. Germline loops: CDR1 SEHNR, CDR2 FQNEAQ (reference sequence). The CDR3 loop is CASSLFGGRSLNEKLFF. The CDR3 coding sequence is TGTGCCAGCAGCTTATTCGGCGGACGGTCCCTTAATGAAAAACTGTTTTTT.

In this sample, this clone turned up a few times. The rearrangement joins TRBV6-4 to TRBJ2-3; no reliable D call. The CDR3 is 14 residues long. Germline V gives CDR1 MRHNA, CDR2 SNTAGT. V was trimmed by 4 bases and J by 0 bases, leaving 8 bases between them. CDR3 loop: CASSVTASTDTQYF. DNA for the CDR3: TGTGCCAGCAGTGTTACAGCTAGCACAGATACGCAGTATTTT.

The V and J genes are TRBV7-7 and TRBJ2-2; D not certain. V lost 2 bases and J 2 bases, leaving 6 bases between the germline ends. Germline V gives CDR1 SSHAT, CDR2 FNYEAQ (reference sequence). The CDR3 loop spans 14 amino acids. The CDR3 DNA sequence: TGTGCCAGCAGCTTAAGCACAAACACCGGGGAGCTGTTTTTT. As protein: CASSLSTNTGELFF.

The chain has TRBV19 and TRBJ1-4, with unresolved D. Between the trimmed V and J ends, which lost 7 bases and 0 bases, there was a span of 12 bases. The CDR3 runs to 15 residues. Looked up from germline, CDR1 is LNHDA and CDR2 is SQIVND (reference sequence). The CDR3 is CASTLRTATNEKLFF. CDR3 sequence (DNA): TGTGCCAGTACCCTGAGGACTGCAACTAATGAAAAACTGTTTTTT.

The chain couples TRBV10-1 to TRBJ2-1; 16 bases are a match to TRBD2. The J segment lost 6 bases and the V segment lost 5 bases, leaving 13 bases of the junction unmatched. Germline lookup yields CDR1 WNHNN and CDR2 SYGVQD (reference sequence). The CDR3 is 19 amino acids. CDR3: CASSPGTSGGAWARNEQFF. The DNA of the CDR3 is TGCGCCAGCAGTCCAGGGACTAGCGGGGGGGCATGGGCACGCAATGAGCAGTTCTTC.

This clone was detected a few times. The V and J genes are TRBV6-4 and TRBJ1-4; tentative D call: TRBD1 (5 bases). This CDR3 is built from 15 residues. Trimming cost V 5 bases and J 0 bases, with 10 bases left between them. Per germline, CDR1 MRHNA and CDR2 SNTAGT. CDR3 sequence reads: CASSRSGSTNEKLFF. In DNA, the CDR3 is TGTGCCAGCAGTCGCTCAGGGTCAACTAATGAAAAACTGTTTTTT.